This T cell receptor (beta chain) was retrieved from a study of OX40 agonist ivuxolimab in advanced cancers. CDR3 length: 14 amino acids. CDR1 is SGHTA, CDR2 FQGNSA, per germline. J lost 5 bases, V lost 6 bases, and 6 bases had no gene match. Comments on this clone: No antigen is known for it.

Autoimmune disease history or systemic immunosuppression disqualified patients. Study observations and caveats: Low normalized T-cell clonal expansion was also seen in some nonresponders.

The data were produced by immunoSEQ multiplex PCR, yet TCRdb's version contains in-frame clones alone and is incomplete. The profile shows under 90,000 clones, roughly nine tenths of them singletons. The sample consisted of CD4+ or CD8+ T cells sorted from blood, taken in a trial of the OX40 agonist ivuxolimab. The chain employs TRBV7-2 and TRBJ1-4; TRBD1 matches at 7 bases. The sequence derives from an adult with an advanced solid tumor such as melanoma, head and neck, liver or kidney cancer. CDR3 loop: CASRQGQENEKLFF. CDR3 sequence (DNA): TGTGCCAGCAGGCAAGGACAGGAAAATGAAAAACTGTTTTTT. The variable domain in full, with the rest retrieved from reference TRBV7-2 and TRBJ1-4, is GAGVSQSPSNKVTEKGKDVELRCDPISGHTALYWYRQSLGQGLEFLIYFQGNSAPDKSGLPSDRFSAERTGGSVSTLTIQRTQQEDSAVYLCASRQGQENEKLFFGSGTQLSVL.